Listed here is a single T cell receptor beta chain. The germline V and J ends were trimmed by 1 base and 6 bases, with 9 bases remaining between them. The germline CDR1 and CDR2 sequences are LGHDT and YNNKEL (reference sequence). CDR3 length: 13 residues. As originally analysed: Amplification of reference gene primers was used by the study to estimate nucleated cell counts. Measured with immunoSEQ multiplex PCR; TCRdb has only the in-frame clones, and not every one. That table supplies the V and J calls and clone size; D and trimming were determined from the DNA. The sample yields about 15,000 clones, approximately 89% seen once. The data originate from a study of blood T cell repertoires in COVID-19. Study at large: The study drew acute and convalescent COVID-19 samples from the United States, Italy and Spain. PBMCs, B-cell-depleted T cells, or T cells were the source of the cDNA or gDNA that made up the material.

V and J are TRBV3-1 (or the pseudogene TRBV3-2) and TRBJ1-1; no clear D gene. The receptor's source is a human donor in a cohort sampled during active COVID-19. Sequencing used peripheral blood. CDR3 protein: CASSQGRLSEAFF. CDR3 DNA sequence: TGTGCCAGCAGCCAAGGGAGACTCTCTGAAGCTTTCTTT.